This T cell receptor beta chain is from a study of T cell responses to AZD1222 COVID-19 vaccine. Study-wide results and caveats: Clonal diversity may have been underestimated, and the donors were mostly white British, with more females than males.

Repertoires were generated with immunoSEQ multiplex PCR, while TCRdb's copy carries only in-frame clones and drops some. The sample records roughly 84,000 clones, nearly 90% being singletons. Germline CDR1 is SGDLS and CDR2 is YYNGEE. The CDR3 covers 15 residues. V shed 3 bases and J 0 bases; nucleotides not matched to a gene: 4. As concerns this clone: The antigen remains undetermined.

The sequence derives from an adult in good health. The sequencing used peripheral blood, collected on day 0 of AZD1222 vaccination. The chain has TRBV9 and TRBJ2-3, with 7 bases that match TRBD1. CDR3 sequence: CASSDQDRSTDTQYF. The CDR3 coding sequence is TGTGCCAGCAGCGACCAGGACAGGAGCACAGATACGCAGTATTTT.